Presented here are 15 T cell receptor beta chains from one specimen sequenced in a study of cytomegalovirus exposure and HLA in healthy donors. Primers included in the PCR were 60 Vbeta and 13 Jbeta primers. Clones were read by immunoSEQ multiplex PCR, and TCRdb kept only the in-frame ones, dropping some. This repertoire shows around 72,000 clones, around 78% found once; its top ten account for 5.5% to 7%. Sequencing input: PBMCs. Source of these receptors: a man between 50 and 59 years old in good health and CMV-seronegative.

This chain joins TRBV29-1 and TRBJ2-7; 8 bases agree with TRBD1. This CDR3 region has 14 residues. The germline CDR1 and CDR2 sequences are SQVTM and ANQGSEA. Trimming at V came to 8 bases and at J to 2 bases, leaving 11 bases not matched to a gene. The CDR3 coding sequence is TGCAGCTACGCACCGGACAGGGCACCCTACGAGCAGTACTTC. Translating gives CSYAPDRAPYEQYF.

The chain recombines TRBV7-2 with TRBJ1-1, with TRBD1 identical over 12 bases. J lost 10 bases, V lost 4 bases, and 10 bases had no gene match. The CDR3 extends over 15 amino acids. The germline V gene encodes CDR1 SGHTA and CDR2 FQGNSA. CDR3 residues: CASSYRTGTGGSAFF. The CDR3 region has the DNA TGTGCCAGCAGCTACCGAACCGGGACAGGGGGCTCAGCTTTCTTT.

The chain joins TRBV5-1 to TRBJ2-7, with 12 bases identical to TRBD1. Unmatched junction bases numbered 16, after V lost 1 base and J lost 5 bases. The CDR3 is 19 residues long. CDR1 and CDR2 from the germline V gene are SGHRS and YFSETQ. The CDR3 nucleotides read TGCGCCAGCAGCTTGAGGTTTAGTTCTCCGGGACAGGGGGCGGACGAGCAGTACTTC. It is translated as CASSLRFSSPGQGADEQYF.

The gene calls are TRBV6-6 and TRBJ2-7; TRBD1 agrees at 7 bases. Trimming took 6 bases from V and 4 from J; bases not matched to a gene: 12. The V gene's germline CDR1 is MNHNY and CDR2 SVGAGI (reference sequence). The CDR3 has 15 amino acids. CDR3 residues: CASSRPGTALYEQYF. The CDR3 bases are TGTGCCAGCAGCCGGCCCGGGACAGCACTGTACGAGCAGTACTTC.

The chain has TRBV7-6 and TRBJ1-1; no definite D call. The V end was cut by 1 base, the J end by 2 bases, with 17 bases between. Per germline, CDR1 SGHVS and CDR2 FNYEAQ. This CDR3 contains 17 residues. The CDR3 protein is CASSLGSWASYNTEAFF. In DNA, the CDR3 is TGTGCCAGCAGCTTAGGGTCGTGGGCCTCGTACAACACTGAAGCTTTCTTT. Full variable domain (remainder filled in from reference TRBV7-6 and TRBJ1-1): GAGVSQSPRYKVTKRGQDVALRCDPISGHVSLYWYRQALGQGPEFLTYFNYEAQQDKSGLPNDRFSAERPEGSISTLTIQRTEQRDSAMYRCASSLGSWASYNTEAFFGQGTRLTVV.

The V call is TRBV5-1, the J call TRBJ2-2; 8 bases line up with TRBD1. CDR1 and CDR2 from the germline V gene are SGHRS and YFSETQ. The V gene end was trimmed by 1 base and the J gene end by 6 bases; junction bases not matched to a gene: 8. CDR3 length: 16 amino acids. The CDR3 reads CASSLSWQGAPGELFF. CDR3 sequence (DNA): TGCGCCAGCAGCTTGTCGTGGCAGGGGGCGCCCGGGGAGCTGTTTTTT.

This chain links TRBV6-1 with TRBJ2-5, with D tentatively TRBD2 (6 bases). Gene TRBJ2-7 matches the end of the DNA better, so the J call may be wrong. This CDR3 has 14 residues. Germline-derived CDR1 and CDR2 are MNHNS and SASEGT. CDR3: CASSGTGVPYEQYF. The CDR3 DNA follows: TGTGCCAGCAGCGGAACGGGGGTGCCCTACGAGCAGTACTTC.

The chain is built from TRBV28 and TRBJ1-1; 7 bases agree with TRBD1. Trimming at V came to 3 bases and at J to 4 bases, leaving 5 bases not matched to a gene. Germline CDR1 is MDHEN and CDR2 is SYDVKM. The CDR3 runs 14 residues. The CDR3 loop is CASSFDRVATEAFF. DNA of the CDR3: TGTGCCAGCAGTTTCGACAGGGTCGCCACTGAAGCTTTCTTT.

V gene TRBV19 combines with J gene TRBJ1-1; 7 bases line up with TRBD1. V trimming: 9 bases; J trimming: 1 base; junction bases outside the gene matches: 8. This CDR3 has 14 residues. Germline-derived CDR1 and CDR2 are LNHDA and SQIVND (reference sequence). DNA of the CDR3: TGTGCCAGCACTCACAGGGGTAGGAACACTGAAGCTTTCTTT. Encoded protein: CASTHRGRNTEAFF.

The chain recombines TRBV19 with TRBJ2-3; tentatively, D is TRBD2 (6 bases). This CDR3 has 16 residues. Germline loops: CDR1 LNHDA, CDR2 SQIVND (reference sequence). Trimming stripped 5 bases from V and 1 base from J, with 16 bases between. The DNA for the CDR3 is TGTGCCAGTAGTGTATCGGGACTCCGAGGCACAGATACGCAGTATTTT. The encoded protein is CASSVSGLRGTDTQYF.

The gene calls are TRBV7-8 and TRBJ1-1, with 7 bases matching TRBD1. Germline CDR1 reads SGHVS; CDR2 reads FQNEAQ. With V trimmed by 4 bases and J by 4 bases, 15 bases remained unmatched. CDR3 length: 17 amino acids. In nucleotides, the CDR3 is TGTGCCAGCAGCTCCCGGGACAGCGCAATCCTGGGCACTGAAGCTTTCTTT. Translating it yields CASSSRDSAILGTEAFF.

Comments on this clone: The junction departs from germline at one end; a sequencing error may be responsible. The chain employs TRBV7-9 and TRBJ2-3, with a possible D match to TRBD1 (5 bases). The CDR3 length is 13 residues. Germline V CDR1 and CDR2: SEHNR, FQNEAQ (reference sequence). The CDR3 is CAQRGSLGDAQYF. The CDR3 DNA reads TGTGCCCAAAGGGGTAGCCTCGGAGATGCGCAGTATTTT.

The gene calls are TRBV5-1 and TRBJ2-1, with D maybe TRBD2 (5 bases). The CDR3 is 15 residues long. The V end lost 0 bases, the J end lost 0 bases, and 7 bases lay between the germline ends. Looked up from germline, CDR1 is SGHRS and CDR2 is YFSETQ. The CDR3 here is CASSLGESSYNEQFF. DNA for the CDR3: TGCGCCAGCAGCTTGGGGGAGAGCTCCTACAATGAGCAGTTCTTC.

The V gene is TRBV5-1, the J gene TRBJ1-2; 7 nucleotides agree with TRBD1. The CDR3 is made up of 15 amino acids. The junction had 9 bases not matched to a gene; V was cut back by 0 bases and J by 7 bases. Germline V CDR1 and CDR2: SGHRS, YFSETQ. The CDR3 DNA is TGCGCCAGCAGCTTGGAAGACAGGGTTTCGGGTGGCTACACCTTC. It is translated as CASSLEDRVSGGYTF.

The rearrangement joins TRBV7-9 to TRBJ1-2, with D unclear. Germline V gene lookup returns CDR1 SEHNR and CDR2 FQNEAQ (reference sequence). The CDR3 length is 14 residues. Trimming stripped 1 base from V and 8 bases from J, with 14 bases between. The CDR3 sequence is CASSLDIELRGYTF. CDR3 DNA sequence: TGTGCCAGCAGCTTAGATATTGAACTTCGGGGCTACACCTTC. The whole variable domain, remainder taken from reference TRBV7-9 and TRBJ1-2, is DTGVSQNPRHKITKRGQNVTFRCDPISEHNRLYWYRQTLGQGPEFLTYFQNEAQLEKSRLLSDRFSAERPKGSFSTLEIQRTEQGDSAMYLCASSLDIELRGYTFGSGTRLTVV.